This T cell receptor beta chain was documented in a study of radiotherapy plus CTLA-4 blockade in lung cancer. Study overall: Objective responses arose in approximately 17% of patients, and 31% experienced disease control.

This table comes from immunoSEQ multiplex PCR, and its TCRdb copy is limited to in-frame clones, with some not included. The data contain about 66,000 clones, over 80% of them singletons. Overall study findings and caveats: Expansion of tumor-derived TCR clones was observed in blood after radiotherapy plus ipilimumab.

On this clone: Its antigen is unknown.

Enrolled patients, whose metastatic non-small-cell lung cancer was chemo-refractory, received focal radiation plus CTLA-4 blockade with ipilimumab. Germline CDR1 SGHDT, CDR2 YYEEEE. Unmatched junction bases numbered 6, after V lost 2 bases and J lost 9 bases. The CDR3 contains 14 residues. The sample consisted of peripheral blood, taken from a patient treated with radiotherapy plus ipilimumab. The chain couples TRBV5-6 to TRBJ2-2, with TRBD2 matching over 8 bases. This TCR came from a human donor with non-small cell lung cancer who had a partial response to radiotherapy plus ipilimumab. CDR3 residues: CASSFSGLGRELFF. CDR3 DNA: TGTGCCAGCAGCTTTTCGGGACTAGGGAGGGAGCTGTTTTTT.